Reported below is one T cell receptor beta chain. This clonotype was observed many times. The antigen it binds to is not known. Base qualities are not provided; no much larger clone lies one nucleotide away. To prepare the library, RACE was applied. These reads were obtained on a NextSeq 500. During library preparation, unique molecular identifiers were attached to individual cDNA molecules so that TCRs could be counted in a quantitative, reproducible way. For every blood RNA sample, sequencing covered both the TCR alpha and TCR beta chains. The original pipeline was this. Samples had a median of roughly 91,000 TCRs, with a range from about 20,000 to 690,600. The Decombinator software suite was used to annotate V, J and CDR3 in the TCR reads. Every sample was subsampled to the same number of TCRs (28,000) for the PS versus PT1 abundance plots. TCRs were defined as expanded if absent before sensitization and observed at least eight times at the 2-week time point. The public reads were reanalyzed by TCRdb: fastp trimming at Q25, MiXCR alignment, in-frame beta chains only. CDR3 protein duplicates are merged, each entry listing the most common genes and DNA. TCRdb, not the authors, supplied the V and J calls. Across this sample there are under 450,000 distinct CDR3 sequences, with roughly 6% seen only once. Together, the top ten hold more than 5.5% of the sample.

The time point label corresponds to: patch test 2, 6 weeks after DPC sensitization. The treatment or condition label here, explained by the study, means: therapeutic diphenylcyclopropenone sensitization with weekly scalp DPC. At each patch-test visit, blood was drawn before the patch test was applied. Eligible patients were aged 18 to 70, diagnosed with alopecia, deemed suitable for DPC therapy, and excluded if pregnant. Unfractionated whole blood was collected in Tempus Blood RNA tubes, and total RNA was extracted from that blood. The sample comes from a study of human T cells and chemical hapten exposure (dated by TCRdb to the early 2020s). Turning to the overall study: For sensitization, 2% DPC in acetone was applied to a 2 cm by 2 cm area of upper inner arm skin. Throughout the study period of about 23 weeks, patients also received therapeutic DPC doses to the scalp every week. Patch testing was performed on the upper back with Finn chambers containing 0.01% DPC, and the patch tests were scored after 6 days according to International Contact Dermatitis Research Group standards. The patient cohort, mostly female, included alopecia areata with under or over 50% scalp involvement, alopecia totalis and alopecia universalis. Libraries were pooled for sequencing, and per-sample TCR yields varied mainly because of small differences in library volumes within the pool. The study tracked peripheral blood TCR repertoire changes in vivo during primary and secondary sensitization to the hapten diphenylcyclopropenone (DPC) in alopecia patients. Blood samples were taken from patients before sensitization (week 0) and at 2, 6 and about 24 weeks after DPC sensitization. Around 29 alopecia patients provided blood for TCR sequencing at one to four time points (pre-sensitization, 2, 6 and 24 weeks). Beyond this particular receptor, the publication reports: All patients had alopecia, a presumed autoimmune disease, so their immune response might differ from that of healthy individuals. DPC sensitization did not change the number of TCRs with a frequency above 1 in 1000, and there was no evidence of changes in global repertoire structure. Patch test score was positively correlated with the number of PT1 expanded TCRs, with significance at thresholds 8, 16 and 32 but not at 4. Compared with pre-sensitization or healthy control sets, expanded TCRs formed significantly more large CDR3 similarity clusters, which is consistent with antigen-driven responses. After repeated subsampling, the strength of the expansion versus patch-test correlation and the threshold at which it became significant changed.

This receptor was taken from a woman between 18 and 29 years old with alopecia areata. Some clones in this sample may be carry-over from other donors' samples. The specimen comprised whole blood, sampled in connection with sensitization to the hapten diphenylcyclopropenone (DPC).

The CDR3 region reads CASSLGAAGPRRGYTF. The sequence in DNA is TGTGCCAGCAGCTTAGGGGCGGCAGGACCTAGACGGGGCTACACCTTC. The chain was built from TRBV7-8 and TRBJ1-2; the D gene cannot be resolved reliably. V is reduced by 1 base and J by 8 bases, leaving a spacing of 20 bases between them. The CDR3 spans 16 residues, from the cysteine through the phenylalanine. Only the CDR3 portion is preserved as DNA: 48 bases, with reading frame beginning at the first base. From the germline V gene, CDR1 is SGHVS and CDR2 is FQNEAQ.